This paragraph covers one T cell receptor (beta chain) sequence. The antigen is undetermined. V lost 1 base and J lost 1, with 6 bases in between. Germline-derived CDR1 and CDR2 are SGHRS and YFSETQ. The CDR3 has 14 residues. These data belong to a study of identical twins. Points from the study as a whole: Conclusions rested on cross-sectional statistics rather than following the same donors.

Template switching added a universal primer site, and cDNA bore unique molecular identifiers. Via MiXCR, TCRdb re-called the 5' RACE reads, giving one row per CDR3 protein. The sample includes roughly 720,000 distinct CDR3 sequences, about 20% of them seen just once. The same sample was also used in a study of T cells expressing NK-cell markers. That study reports: Sorted CD3+CD56+NKG2C+, CD3+CD56+NKG2C- and CD3+CD56-NKG2C+ T cells provided the TCR beta repertoires. Sequenced donors, eight in total, included seven who were HCMV-seropositive and one who was seronegative.

Sequencing input: PBMCs. The chain uses TRBV5-1 and TRBJ1-5, with D unresolved. The receptor comes from a woman aged 18-30 years in good health. The CDR3 loop is CASSLTPSNQPQHF. The DNA for the CDR3 is TGCGCCAGCAGCTTGACCCCCAGCAATCAGCCCCAGCATTTT.